This TCR beta chain came from a study of human T cells and chemical hapten exposure. On the study more broadly: Patients, mostly women, had alopecia areata, alopecia totalis or alopecia universalis. Study findings and constraints: There was alopecia in the donors, so their immune response may differ from that of healthy people. Expanded TCR counts at PT1 went up together with patch test score, a positive correlation.

From the RACE reads, TCRdb called clonotypes with MiXCR, one entry per CDR3 protein. This sample yields roughly 380,000 distinct CDR3 sequences, of which roughly 6.3% are seen a single time; about 5.4% belongs to the top ten. The V gene lost 4 bases and the J gene lost 5 bases, with 14 bases spanning the gap. CDR1 is SEHNR, CDR2 FQNEAQ, per germline (reference sequence). The CDR3 runs to 15 residues. The sample holds many counts of this clonotype. Antigen: not known. Time point indicated: patch test 2, 6 weeks after DPC sensitization. This sample's treatment: therapeutic diphenylcyclopropenone sensitization with weekly scalp DPC.

The V and J genes are TRBV7-9 and TRBJ1-4; D remains ambiguous. This receptor was obtained from a woman between 18 and 30 years old with alopecia areata. Some clones in this sample may be carry-over from other donors' samples. Sequenced material: whole blood, taken in connection with sensitization to the hapten diphenylcyclopropenone (DPC). In nucleotides, the CDR3 is TGTGCCAGCAGCTCCGGGGAGACGATAAATGAAAAACTGTTTTTT. Residues: CASSSGETINEKLFF.